The T cell receptor beta chain under discussion was sequenced for a study of Tregs in tolerant kidney transplant recipients (dated by TCRdb to between 2018 and 2021). With respect to the entire study: The transplants used related donors with nonmyeloablative bone marrow transplantation, and mixed chimerism in the human trials was transient. Before combined kidney and bone marrow transplantation, this study identified donor-specific regulatory T cells using TCRbeta sequencing and then followed those same cells after transplant. General conclusions and limits of the study: For some patients, the PCR primers changed as time went on, which meant samples from those patients could not be compared with one another at the nucleotide level. Expanding Tregs with activated donor B cells appeared to identify the most biologically relevant and donor-specific TCRbeta repertoire. Donor-specific Treg expansion was found to exceed global Treg expansion in tolerant patients, suggesting antigen-driven rather than nonspecific expansion. Because the study included only a small number of patients, the results must be confirmed in larger populations and under other immunosuppression protocols. Although technical replication error seemed to be minimal, the question of biological reproducibility was not addressed directly.

Between the V and J ends, shortened by 6 bases and 10 bases respectively, the junction contains 9 bases. The CDR3 sequence holds 11 residues, the cysteine and phenylalanine included. The DNA covers only part of the CDR3, 24 bases in frame from base 1. CDR1 is given as LNHDA and CDR2 as SQIVND, both from the germline V gene (reference sequence). The sample's time point, from its label and the paper: blood sample drawn before combined kidney and bone marrow transplant. Thawed PBMCs were FACS-sorted into unstimulated Tregs (CD4+CD25+CD127-), CD4+ non-Tregs (CD4+CD25-), CD4 cells and CD8 cells. The patients were 4 recipients of combined kidney and bone marrow transplants from the ITN036ST trial, and samples were available only from these trial subjects. Healthy control blood was processed to PBMCs by Ficoll density gradient and cryopreserved, and patient PBMCs were collected before and after transplant.

Remarks on this clone: Its antigen is still unknown. The read falls 3 residues short of the CDR3 end, and the missing part is taken from the germline J gene.

Genomic DNA was extracted from sorted cells with the QIAGEN DNeasy Blood and Tissue Kit for TCRbeta CDR3 sequencing. High-throughput TCRbeta CDR3 sequencing, including PCR amplification with bias correction and internal controls, was performed commercially through immunoSEQ. Per the source publication's procedure: Unique productive TCRbeta sequences were defined by CDR3 nucleotide sequence when primers matched and otherwise by CDR3 amino acid sequence together with Vbeta and Jbeta genes. To correct sorting error, sequences shared between sorted populations at a frequency ratio of 2:1 or less were removed; the rest were assigned to the higher population. Donor-reactive sequences were defined as at least 5-fold expanded in CFSE-low cells versus unstimulated cells, with frequency of at least 0.01% in CFSE-low cells. Repertoire divergence was quantified by Jensen-Shannon divergence using the top 100 TCRbeta sequences ranked by frequency. For samples with multiple sequencing runs, sorting error was corrected in each run separately before the runs were combined. In its TCRdb copy, this immuneACCESS table keeps in-frame sequences only and misses some clones. Where compared with another copy, unresolved V genes explain less than half of these, and the others have no known cause. The V and J calls and clone size are taken from that table; D and trimming were inferred from the DNA. The record for this sample contains fewer than 40,000 clones. Roughly 8% of the sample goes to the ten largest clones.

This TCR came from a human donor who received a combined kidney and bone marrow transplant. The sample in question was CD8+ T cells from blood, obtained before the transplant. This receptor chain uses TRBV19 and TRBJ2-2; a confident D gene designation cannot be given. The CDR3: CASSPYVELFF. The CDR3 bases that were read are TGTGCCAGTAGCCCTTATGTGGAG.